This entry is about one TCR beta chain. The data were obtained in a study of control samples from healthy donors and cancer patients. Germline loops: CDR1 DFQATT, CDR2 SNEGSKA (reference sequence). The V gene end was trimmed by 3 bases and the J gene end by 2 bases; junction bases not matched to a gene: 1. The CDR3 loop spans 14 amino acids. Repertoires were generated with immunoSEQ multiplex PCR, while TCRdb's copy carries only in-frame clones and drops some. The table includes 100,000 to 150,000 clones, over 85% detected once. V and J are TRBV20-1 and TRBJ1-6, with 7 bases lining up with TRBD1. Source material: blood. The receptor comes from a man younger than 30 in good health. CDR3 nucleotides: TGCAGTGCTAGTGACAGGGCCTATAATTCACCCCTCCACTTT. Translation: CSASDRAYNSPLHF.